Below are 29 T cell receptor beta chains sequenced from a single sample in a study of CD8+ T cells in alopecia areata. cDNA serving as the sequencing template came from extracted, reverse transcribed RNA. Libraries were prepared by immunoSEQ multiplex PCR; TCRdb keeps only in-frame clonotypes and omits some of them. This sample has 30,000 to 45,000 clones, with approximately 54% found just once. In five patients, CD4+ T cells were split by CD25+CD127- sorting. Sequencing was carried out using CD4+ Tregs sorted from blood. These receptors originate from a human donor with alopecia areata.

This chain uses TRBV28 with TRBJ2-6; D possibly corresponds to TRBD2 (5 bases). V lost 3 bases, J lost 1 base, and 13 bases lay in between. CDR3 size: 17 residues. CDR1 is MDHEN and CDR2 is SYDVKM in the germline V gene. In DNA form, the CDR3 reads TGTGCCAGCAGTTTGGGCGGGTCGCCTTCTGGGGCCAACGTCCTGACTTTC. Its protein product is CASSLGGSPSGANVLTF.

The chain has TRBV7-2 and TRBJ1-6; D is unclear. The CDR3 totals 14 residues. Trimming pared 3 bases from V and 7 bases from J, leaving 10 bases between. CDR1 is SGHTA, CDR2 FQGNSA, per germline. For the CDR3, the DNA is TGTGCCAGCAGCTTCGGGATGATCAATTCACCCCTCCACTTT. Amino acid sequence: CASSFGMINSPLHF.

Only one count was recorded for this clone. The chain couples TRBV5-1 to TRBJ2-3; D unresolved. Germline CDR1 and CDR2: SGHRS and YFSETQ. This CDR3 is 14 amino acids long. Trimming removed 0 bases at V and 0 bases at J, with 5 bases between. CDR3 loop: CASSLAYSTDTQYF. In DNA, the CDR3 is TGCGCCAGCAGCTTGGCCTATAGCACAGATACGCAGTATTTT.

The V gene is TRBV9, the J gene TRBJ2-1; possibly TRBD2 for D (5 bases). The V and J ends lost 0 bases and 10 bases respectively, with 11 bases between them. Germline assignment: CDR1 SGDLS and CDR2 YYNGEE. The CDR3 is 13 amino acids. For the CDR3, the DNA is TGTGCCAGCAGCGTAGAGGGTAGCGCGGAGCAGTTCTTC. It is translated as CASSVEGSAEQFF.

The chain uses TRBV7-2 and TRBJ1-5, with D possibly being TRBD1 (6 bases). Trimming cost V 5 bases and J 1 base, with 12 bases left between them. The CDR3 sequence is 15 residues long. In germline, CDR1 is SGHTA, CDR2 FQGNSA. The CDR3 nucleotides are TGTGCCAGCAGCCCGGGGGGGGCAAGCAATCAGCCCCAGCATTTT. This translates into CASSPGGASNQPQHF.

This clone showed up just a few times. This chain links TRBV7-3 with TRBJ2-1; 11 bases fit TRBD2. The CDR3 has 16 amino acids. Germline V gives CDR1 SGHTA, CDR2 FQGTGA. V lost 5 bases, J lost 2 bases, and 5 bases stayed unmatched. CDR3 in amino acids: CASSQNSGRAYNEQFF. The DNA of the CDR3 is TGTGCCAGCAGCCAAAATAGCGGGAGGGCCTACAATGAGCAGTTCTTC.

V is TRBV30 and J is TRBJ2-3, with a tentative D call TRBD1 (6 bases). This CDR3 contains 13 residues. V was pared by 3 bases and J by 0 bases, with 7 bases between. CDR1 is GTSNPN and CDR2 is SVGIG in the germline V gene (reference sequence). DNA for the CDR3: TGTGCCTGGAGGAGGGGGAGCACAGATACGCAGTATTTT. Translation gives CAWRRGSTDTQYF.

The chain combines TRBV28 with TRBJ2-5; D gene ambiguous. CDR3 length equals 15 residues. The V end lost 8 bases, the J end lost 4 bases, and 20 bases lay between the germline ends. Germline lookup yields CDR1 MDHEN and CDR2 SYDVKM. Written as DNA, the CDR3 is TGTGCCAGCCGCCTGGGCAGTCTTAGTTTAGAGACCCAGTACTTC. Translation gives CASRLGSLSLETQYF.

This clone was recorded only once. V gene TRBV5-1 combines with J gene TRBJ2-7; possible D gene TRBD2, 5 bases. V was pared by 0 bases and J by 2 bases, with 9 bases between. The CDR3 is 14 amino acids. CDR1 is SGHRS, CDR2 YFSETQ, per germline. CDR3 residues: CASSLGGFTYEQYF. The CDR3 nucleotides are TGCGCCAGCAGCTTGGGCGGGTTTACCTACGAGCAGTACTTC.

This sequence joins TRBV5-1 and TRBJ2-3; D is ambiguous. The germline gives CDR1 SGHRS, CDR2 YFSETQ. V gave up 2 bases and J gave up 1 base, with 11 bases separating them. This CDR3 region has 15 residues. This CDR3 reads CASSFGRPRTDTQYF. As DNA, the CDR3 is TGCGCCAGCAGCTTCGGCAGGCCGCGCACAGATACGCAGTATTTT.

The chain employs TRBV11-2 and TRBJ2-4; TRBD1 is a possible D gene (7 bases). Germline V gene data show CDR1 as SGHAT and CDR2 as FQNNGV. The CDR3 totals 14 residues. Trimming removed 0 bases at V and 12 bases at J, with 15 bases between. CDR3 coding DNA: TGTGCCAGCAGCTTAGAATCCAGGGGGAGGAATCAGTACTTC. It yields the protein CASSLESRGRNQYF.

The V gene is TRBV28, the J gene TRBJ2-3; the D gene could be TRBD1 or TRBD2 (6 bases each). The CDR3 is 17 amino acids. Trimming cost V 5 bases and J 3 bases, with 21 bases left between them. Germline V lookup: CDR1 MDHEN, CDR2 SYDVKM. As DNA, the CDR3 is TGTGCCAGCAGTCGTATCCGTCGGGGGCCCGGGACAGATACGCAGTATTTT. Its protein is CASSRIRRGPGTDTQYF.

This clone was counted between two and nine times. The chain combines TRBV14 with TRBJ1-1; D is perhaps TRBD1 (6 bases). CDR1 and CDR2 from the germline V gene are SGHDN and FVKESK. The V end lost 4 bases, the J end lost 5 bases, and 17 bases lay between the germline ends. The length of the CDR3 is 15 residues. CDR3 sequence: CASSLQGRPVTEAFF. Here the CDR3 DNA reads TGTGCCAGCAGCCTTCAGGGGCGGCCGGTAACTGAAGCTTTCTTT.

The rearrangement uses TRBV7-3 and TRBJ2-3, with unresolved D. Trimming left V 6 bases short and J 1 base short, with 11 bases between. This CDR3 contains 14 residues. Germline V CDR1 and CDR2: SGHTA, FQGTGA. The CDR3 sequence: CASSPRPGTDTQYF. CDR3 in DNA: TGTGCCAGCAGTCCCCGGCCTGGCACAGATACGCAGTATTTT.

This clone was seen only once. J is TRBJ2-5 and V is TRBV19; D unresolved. The CDR3 spans 15 residues. Trimming took 6 bases from V and 5 from J, leaving 19 bases between them. Germline-derived CDR1 and CDR2 are LNHDA and SQIVND (reference sequence). The CDR3: CASSTILGQGETQYF. The DNA for the CDR3 is TGTGCCAGTAGCACAATTCTAGGCCAAGGGGAGACCCAGTACTTC.

This clone was observed once. V and J are TRBV4-2 and TRBJ1-3, with D possibly being TRBD1 (6 bases). The CDR3 length is 17 residues. Trimming pared 1 base from V and 0 bases from J, leaving 13 bases between. The germline CDR1 and CDR2 sequences are LGHNA and YNFKEQ. Here the CDR3 DNA reads TGTGCCAGCAGCCAAGTTGGGGGGCGGAACTCTGGAAACACCATATATTTT. Translation gives CASSQVGGRNSGNTIYF.

This rearrangement joins TRBV7-2 to TRBJ1-3, with D possibly being TRBD1 (6 bases). With 6 bases removed from V and 4 bases from J, the gap between germline ends came to 13 bases. The CDR3 is made up of 14 amino acids. Germline V gene lookup returns CDR1 SGHTA and CDR2 FQGNSA. The CDR3 loop reads CASRPGVRGNTIYF. The CDR3 DNA is TGTGCCAGCAGGCCAGGGGTGCGGGGAAACACCATATATTTT.

This chain connects TRBV7-2 to TRBJ2-7; D is ambiguous. Trimming took 5 bases from V and 4 from J, leaving 9 bases between them. The CDR3 loop spans 12 amino acids. CDR1 and CDR2 (germline): SGHTA, FQGNSA. CDR3 in DNA: TGTGCCAGCAGCCCGTTTGGGTACGAGCAGTACTTC. This gives the protein CASSPFGYEQYF.

The chain carries TRBV12-5 and TRBJ2-3; maybe TRBD1 (5 bases). The germline V gene has CDR1 LGHNT and CDR2 FRNRAP. V was clipped by 7 bases and J by 10 bases, with 27 bases between them. This CDR3 region has 16 residues. For the CDR3, the DNA is TGTGCTAGTGTGCTAACCTGGCAGGACATCCTCCAGGCGCAGTATTTT. It translates to CASVLTWQDILQAQYF. The entire variable domain, with the rest obtained from reference TRBV12-5 and TRBJ2-3, is as follows: DARVTQTPRHKVTEMGQEVTMRCQPILGHNTVFWYRQTMMQGLELLAYFRNRAPLDDSGMPKDRFSAEMPDATLATLKIQPSEPRDSAVYFCASVLTWQDILQAQYFGPGTRLTVL.

The V call is TRBV28, the J call TRBJ2-3, with 7 positions matching TRBD2. Germline V gene data show CDR1 as MDHEN and CDR2 as SYDVKM. This CDR3 comprises 17 residues. The junction had 15 bases not matched to a gene; V was cut back by 7 bases and J by 2 bases. The DNA for the CDR3 is TGTGCCAGCAAAAACTTCCGGGATAGCGGGTACACAGATACGCAGTATTTT. This sequence encodes CASKNFRDSGYTDTQYF.

The chain is built from TRBV11-2 and TRBJ2-4, with TRBD2 matching 8 bases. This CDR3 has 14 residues. J gave up 11 bases and V 4 bases, and 10 bases lay outside the gene matches. CDR1 is SGHAT, CDR2 FQNNGV, per germline. CDR3 sequence: CASSSTGGVSFQYF. In DNA form, the CDR3 reads TGTGCCAGCAGCTCGACCGGGGGGGTATCCTTTCAGTACTTC.

The V gene is TRBV23-1, the J gene TRBJ2-1; a weak D match, TRBD2 (6 bases). TRBV23-1 is identified as an open reading frame with a role that is uncertain. The V end was cut by 4 bases, the J end by 5 bases, with 15 bases between. The CDR3 has 15 residues. CDR3 amino acids: CASSPRDWYHNEQFF. CDR3 bases: TGCGCCAGCAGTCCTCGGGACTGGTATCACAATGAGCAGTTCTTC.

The sample holds a few counts of this clone. This sequence joins TRBV5-1 and TRBJ2-7; D gene ambiguous. Per germline, CDR1 SGHRS and CDR2 YFSETQ. CDR3 length: 15 amino acids. The ends were cut back, 7 bases at V and 3 bases at J, with 20 bases in the middle. CDR3 nucleotides: TGCGCCAGCGCGGATGTATCGGCGTATCACTACGAGCAGTACTTC. It specifies CASADVSAYHYEQYF.

The gene calls are TRBV7-2 and TRBJ2-7; D may be TRBD2 (7 bases). V was clipped by 2 bases and J by 2 bases, with 16 bases between them. Germline CDR1 reads SGHTA; CDR2 reads FQGNSA. This CDR3 is 16 amino acids long. CDR3 residues: CASSLRSGGDTYEQYF. CDR3 DNA: TGTGCCAGCAGCTTAAGGTCGGGGGGCGATACCTACGAGCAGTACTTC.

The V gene is TRBV10-3, the J gene TRBJ2-5, with D maybe TRBD1 (6 bases). This CDR3 comprises 13 residues. Between the trimmed V and J ends, which lost 3 bases and 5 bases, there was a span of 10 bases. Germline V gene sequence: CDR1 ENHRY, CDR2 SYGVKD. The CDR3 region is CAISEQGDETQYF. Here the CDR3 DNA reads TGTGCCATCAGTGAACAGGGTGATGAGACCCAGTACTTC.

This clone was observed a single time. The chain carries TRBV5-1 and TRBJ1-2; D gene ambiguous. Germline assignment: CDR1 SGHRS and CDR2 YFSETQ. Trimming removed 0 bases at V and 0 bases at J, with 6 bases between. This CDR3 is 14 amino acids long. The CDR3 reads CASSLVPTNYGYTF. The DNA for the CDR3 is TGCGCCAGCAGCTTGGTACCGACTAACTATGGCTACACCTTC.

This chain connects TRBV28 to TRBJ2-2; 7 positions match TRBD2. In germline, CDR1 is MDHEN, CDR2 SYDVKM. The CDR3 runs to 17 residues. With 4 bases clipped from V and 3 bases from J, the junction kept 11 bases outside the gene matches. This CDR3 reads CASSYRLRAGDTGELFF. Here the CDR3 DNA reads TGTGCCAGCAGTTATCGGCTCAGGGCGGGGGACACCGGGGAGCTGTTTTTT.

Only a few counts were recorded for this clone. This chain uses TRBV23-1 with TRBJ2-4, with 7 bases matching TRBD1. TRBV23-1 is an open reading frame whose function is uncertain. The CDR3 is 15 residues long. The ends lost 7 bases at V and 0 bases at J; junction bases unmatched: 6. The CDR3 loop is CASTPRDRAKNIQYF. The CDR3 DNA reads as TGCGCCAGCACGCCGAGGGACAGAGCCAAAAACATTCAGTACTTC.

The chain is built from TRBV4-1 and TRBJ1-1; possible D gene TRBD1, 5 bases. The CDR3 covers 13 residues. Germline CDR1 and CDR2: MGHRA and YSYEKL. Trimming removed 4 bases from V and 5 bases from J, with 11 bases in between. CDR3 coding DNA: TGCGCCAGCAGCCGTGGACATTTTACTGAAGCTTTCTTT. Amino acids: CASSRGHFTEAFF.